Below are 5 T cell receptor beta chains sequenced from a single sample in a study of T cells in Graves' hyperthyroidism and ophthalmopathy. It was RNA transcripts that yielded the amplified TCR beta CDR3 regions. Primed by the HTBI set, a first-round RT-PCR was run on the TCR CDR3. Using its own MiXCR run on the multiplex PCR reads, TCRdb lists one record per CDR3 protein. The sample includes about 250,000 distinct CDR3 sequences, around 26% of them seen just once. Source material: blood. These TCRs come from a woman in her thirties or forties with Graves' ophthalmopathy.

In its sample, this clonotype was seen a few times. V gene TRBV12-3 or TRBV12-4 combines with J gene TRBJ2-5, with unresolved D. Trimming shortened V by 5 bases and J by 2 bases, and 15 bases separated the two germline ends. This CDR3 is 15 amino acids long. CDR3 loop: CASSPDSVGQETQYF. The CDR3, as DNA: TGTGCCAGCAGTCCCGATTCCGTCGGACAAGAGACCCAGTACTTC.

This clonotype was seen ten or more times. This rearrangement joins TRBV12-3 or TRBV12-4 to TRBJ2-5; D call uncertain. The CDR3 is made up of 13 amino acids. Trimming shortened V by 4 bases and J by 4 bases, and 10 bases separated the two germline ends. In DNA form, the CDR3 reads TGTGCCAGCAGTTGTGGGCCACCAGAGACCCAGTACTTC. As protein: CASSCGPPETQYF.

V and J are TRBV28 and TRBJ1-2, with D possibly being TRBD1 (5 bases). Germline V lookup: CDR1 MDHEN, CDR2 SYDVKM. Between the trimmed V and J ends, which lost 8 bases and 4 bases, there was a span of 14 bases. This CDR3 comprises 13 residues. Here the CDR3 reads CASESGGGYGYTF. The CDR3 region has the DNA TGTGCCAGCGAGTCGGGGGGGGGCTATGGCTACACCTTC.

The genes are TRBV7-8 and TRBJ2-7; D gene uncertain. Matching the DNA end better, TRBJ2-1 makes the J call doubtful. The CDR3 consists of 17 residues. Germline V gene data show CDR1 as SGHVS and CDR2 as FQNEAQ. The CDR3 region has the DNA TGTGCCAGCAGCTTAGGCGGTATGGGCTACCCTAAGTACGAGCAGTTCTTC. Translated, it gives CASSLGGMGYPKYEQFF.

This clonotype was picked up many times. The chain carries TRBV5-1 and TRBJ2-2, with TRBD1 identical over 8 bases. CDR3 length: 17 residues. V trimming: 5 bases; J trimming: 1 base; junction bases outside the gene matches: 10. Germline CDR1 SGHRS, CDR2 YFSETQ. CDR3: CASRGPAGTGNTGELFF. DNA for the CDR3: TGCGCCAGCAGAGGTCCTGCCGGGACAGGGAACACCGGGGAGCTGTTTTTT.